Listed here are 32 T cell receptor beta chains from one sample, sequenced in a study of identical twins. Via MiXCR, TCRdb re-called the 5' RACE reads, giving one row per CDR3 protein. The sample holds 600,000 to 800,000 distinct CDR3 sequences, approximately 21% seen once. The same sample was also studied in work on T cells expressing NK-cell markers.

Sequenced input: PBMCs. The source of these receptors is a woman younger than 30 in good health.

There are a few counts of this clonotype. The genes are TRBV20-1 and TRBJ1-5, with TRBD1 as a possible D gene (6 bases). The germline V gene has CDR1 DFQATT and CDR2 SNEGSKA (reference sequence). This CDR3 is 14 amino acids long. V was shortened by 6 bases and J by 2 bases, with 14 bases between the two germline ends. CDR3 loop: CSALPPGGNQPQHF. The CDR3, as DNA: TGCAGTGCCCTACCCCCAGGGGGCAATCAGCCCCAGCATTTT.

This clonotype was detected only a few times. This sequence joins TRBV10-3 and TRBJ2-1; D may be TRBD1 or TRBD2 (5 bases each). Germline V gene lookup returns CDR1 ENHRY and CDR2 SYGVKD. Trimming took 2 bases from V and 8 from J, leaving 13 bases between them. This CDR3 contains 14 residues. The CDR3 protein is CAISEPKGPYEQFF. CDR3 DNA sequence: TGTGCCATCAGTGAGCCAAAGGGACCCTATGAGCAGTTCTTC.

The sample holds a few counts of this clonotype. This chain uses TRBV20-1 with TRBJ2-2; a possible D gene is TRBD1 (6 bases). The CDR3 has 13 amino acids. Germline V gene sequence: CDR1 DFQATT, CDR2 SNEGSKA (reference sequence). The ends were cut back, 6 bases at V and 6 bases at J, with 14 bases in the middle. Here the CDR3 reads CSAAGTTPGELFF. In nucleotides, the CDR3 is TGCAGTGCGGCCGGGACAACCCCCGGGGAGCTGTTTTTT.

Worth noting for this clonotype: This clone may be a read error of a much larger clone one base away. This chain connects TRBV9 to TRBJ2-1; 12 positions agree with TRBD2. V lost 0 bases to trimming and J lost 6 bases; unmatched junction nucleotides: 1. The CDR3 runs to 15 residues. Germline V gene sequence: CDR1 SGDLS, CDR2 YYNGEE. The CDR3 sequence is CASSVASGRANEQFF. CDR3 DNA: TGTGCCAGCAGCGTAGCTAGCGGGAGGGCCAATGAGCAGTTCTTC.

The chain recombines TRBV6-5 with TRBJ2-4; a weak D match, TRBD2 (5 bases). V was cut by 4 bases and J by 7 bases, with 11 bases left in between. The CDR3 has 13 residues. Per germline, CDR1 MNHEY and CDR2 SVGAGI. CDR3 amino acids: CASSSVPGNIQYF. In nucleotides, the CDR3 is TGTGCCAGCAGTTCCGTCCCGGGGAACATTCAGTACTTC.

This chain uses TRBV9 with TRBJ2-7, with D unresolved. The CDR3 has 14 residues. Germline V gene data show CDR1 as SGDLS and CDR2 as YYNGEE. Trimming pared 3 bases from V and 2 bases from J, leaving 12 bases between. CDR3 DNA: TGTGCCAGCAGCGGCGGACCGATGGCCTACGAGCAGTACTTC. This gives the protein CASSGGPMAYEQYF.

The chain recombines TRBV4-3 with TRBJ2-1; weak D call: TRBD1 (6 bases). CDR1 and CDR2 from the germline V gene are LGHNA and YSLEER. V was cut by 3 bases and J by 0 bases, with 9 bases left in between. The CDR3 is 15 amino acids. CDR3 DNA sequence: TGCGCCAGCAGCCACACGGACAGCTCCTACAATGAGCAGTTCTTC. Translation gives CASSHTDSSYNEQFF.

This clonotype appeared many times. The chain links TRBV20-1 to TRBJ2-7; TRBD2 agrees at 10 bases. Germline V lookup: CDR1 DFQATT, CDR2 SNEGSKA (reference sequence). The CDR3 runs to 17 residues. Trimming cost V 0 bases and J 0 bases; bases outside gene matches: 8. CDR3 amino acids: CSARDPQGTSDSYEQYF. CDR3 in DNA: TGCAGTGCTAGAGATCCTCAGGGGACTAGCGACTCCTACGAGCAGTACTTC.

The sample holds a few counts of this clonotype. The chain couples TRBV20-1 to TRBJ1-2; a possible D gene is TRBD1 (5 bases). The germline V gene has CDR1 DFQATT and CDR2 SNEGSKA (reference sequence). CDR3 size: 12 residues. The germline V and J ends were trimmed by 4 bases and 6 bases, with 12 bases remaining between them. The chain's CDR3 is CSAKDDRDGYTF. CDR3 in DNA: TGCAGTGCTAAAGACGACAGAGATGGCTACACCTTC.

This clonotype was detected only a few times. J is TRBJ2-1 and V is TRBV10-3; 7 nucleotides agree with TRBD2. Losses at the gene ends were 10 bases for V and 5 bases for J; bases not matched to a gene: 11. The CDR3 length is 14 residues. Germline V gives CDR1 ENHRY, CDR2 SYGVKD. In DNA, the CDR3 is TGTGCCACCAGCTCGGGGGGTAGCGACAATGAGCAGTTCTTC. It yields the protein CATSSGGSDNEQFF.

The chain employs TRBV6-1 and TRBJ2-7; 7 nucleotides align to TRBD1. This CDR3 is built from 14 residues. Germline assignment: CDR1 MNHNS and CDR2 SASEGT. Trimming cost V 5 bases and J 2 bases; bases outside gene matches: 6. CDR3 bases: TGTGCCAGCAGTCAGGTTAGGGGGCCCTACGAGCAGTACTTC. Protein product: CASSQVRGPYEQYF.

This clonotype has only one observation. The chain combines TRBV7-3 with TRBJ1-2; no firm D call. This CDR3 is 13 amino acids long. V lost 5 bases and J 5 bases, leaving 12 bases between the germline ends. The germline V gene encodes CDR1 SGHTA and CDR2 FQGTGA. The CDR3 loop reads CASSLWSRYGYTF. As DNA, the CDR3 is TGTGCCAGCAGCCTGTGGTCTCGGTATGGCTACACCTTC.

This clonotype was seen many times. The rearrangement uses TRBV7-2 and TRBJ2-6; no clear D. V was clipped by 5 bases and J by 0 bases, with 8 bases between them. The germline V gene encodes CDR1 SGHTA and CDR2 FQGNSA. This CDR3 has 15 residues. The CDR3 bases are TGTGCCAGCAGCCCGAGGAGCTCTGGGGCCAACGTCCTGACTTTC. Its translation is CASSPRSSGANVLTF.

The genes are TRBV6-6 and TRBJ1-4; D remains ambiguous. CDR1 MNHNY and CDR2 SVGAGI come from the germline V gene (reference sequence). CDR3 length: 13 residues. V gave up 2 bases and J gave up 5 bases, with 6 bases separating them. The DNA of the CDR3 is TGTGCCAGCAGTTACCTGCGAAATGAAAAACTGTTTTTT. Translating gives CASSYLRNEKLFF.

The chain uses TRBV20-1 and TRBJ2-3; D might be TRBD1 (6 bases). This CDR3 has 14 residues. The V end lost 6 bases, the J end lost 2 bases, and 15 bases lay between the germline ends. CDR1 is DFQATT and CDR2 is SNEGSKA in the germline V gene (reference sequence). CDR3 sequence reads: CSADPGHITDTQYF. In DNA form, the CDR3 reads TGCAGTGCGGATCCGGGACACATCACAGATACGCAGTATTTT.

This chain links TRBV6-5 with TRBJ2-7; 7 nucleotides align to TRBD1. With V trimmed by 2 bases and J by 5 bases, 9 bases remained unmatched. The CDR3 extends over 15 amino acids. Germline V gives CDR1 MNHEY, CDR2 SVGAGI. CDR3: CASSYLDRVGNEQYF. The CDR3 region has the DNA TGTGCCAGCAGTTACCTAGACAGGGTCGGGAACGAGCAGTACTTC.

V gene TRBV7-2 combines with J gene TRBJ2-1; 8 bases are shared with TRBD2. J lost 3 bases, V lost 5 bases, and 6 bases had no gene match. CDR3 size: 15 residues. Germline CDR1 and CDR2: SGHTA and FQGNSA. In DNA form, the CDR3 reads TGTGCCAGCAGCCCCAGCGGGAGTCACTACAATGAGCAGTTCTTC. Amino acid sequence: CASSPSGSHYNEQFF.

V and J are TRBV7-6 and TRBJ2-3; 11 nucleotides agree with TRBD1. The CDR3 spans 17 residues. Germline CDR1 and CDR2: SGHVS and FNYEAQ. The trim removed 4 bases at V and 3 bases at J, leaving 9 bases unmatched. The CDR3 loop reads CASSSVTGTGGTDTQYF. The CDR3 region has the DNA TGTGCCAGCAGCTCGGTTACCGGGACAGGGGGAACAGATACGCAGTATTTT. The full variable domain, in which reference TRBV7-6 and TRBJ2-3 provide the parts outside the CDR3, is GAGVSQSPRYKVTKRGQDVALRCDPISGHVSLYWYRQALGQGPEFLTYFNYEAQQDKSGLPNDRFSAERPEGSISTLTIQRTEQRDSAMYRCASSSVTGTGGTDTQYFGPGTRLTVL.

This chain uses TRBV9 with TRBJ2-5; TRBD1 is a possible D gene (6 bases). CDR1 and CDR2 (germline): SGDLS, YYNGEE. There are 15 residues in the CDR3. V was pared by 2 bases and J by 5 bases, with 16 bases between. The CDR3 here is CASSVESGAAETQYF. The CDR3 nucleotides read TGTGCCAGCAGCGTTGAGTCAGGGGCTGCGGAGACCCAGTACTTC.

The rearrangement uses TRBV7-8 and TRBJ2-3; tentative D call: TRBD1 (5 bases). With 6 bases removed from V and 4 bases from J, the gap between germline ends came to 17 bases. CDR1 SGHVS and CDR2 FQNEAQ come from the germline V gene. This CDR3 comprises 15 residues. The CDR3 reads CASRKGHGEADTQYF. Written as DNA, the CDR3 is TGTGCCAGCAGAAAGGGGCATGGGGAAGCAGATACGCAGTATTTT. The full variable domain, completed using reference TRBV7-8 and TRBJ2-3, is GAGVSQSPRYKVAKRGQDVALRCDPISGHVSLFWYQQALGQGPEFLTYFQNEAQLDKSGLPSDRFFAERPEGSVSTLKIQRTQQEDSAVYLCASRKGHGEADTQYFGPGTRLTVL.

Only a few counts were recorded for this clonotype. The chain links TRBV20-1 to TRBJ2-3; no definite D call. V was trimmed by 3 bases and J by 4 bases, leaving 14 bases between them. The CDR3 runs 14 residues. Germline V gene lookup returns CDR1 DFQATT and CDR2 SNEGSKA (reference sequence). CDR3: CSARKGFSADTQYF. Written as DNA, the CDR3 is TGCAGTGCTAGGAAGGGTTTTTCGGCAGATACGCAGTATTTT.

This chain connects TRBV15 to TRBJ2-7; TRBD2 aligns across 10 bases. This CDR3 is 17 amino acids long. V dropped 0 bases and J dropped 7; count of bases not matched to a gene: 12. In germline, CDR1 is LNHNV, CDR2 YYDKDF (reference sequence). The CDR3 is CATSRDRRASGREEQYF. CDR3 nucleotides: TGTGCCACCAGCAGAGATCGGAGGGCTAGCGGGAGAGAAGAGCAGTACTTC.

The table lists this clonotype with a few counts. This rearrangement joins TRBV7-9 to TRBJ2-7; weak D call: TRBD1 (5 bases). V dropped 7 bases and J dropped 2 bases, with 12 bases sitting between them. The CDR3 consists of 13 residues. Germline V gene sequence: CDR1 SEHNR, CDR2 FQNEAQ (reference sequence). CDR3 DNA sequence: TGTGCCAGCACCGACAGCGTAACCTACGAGCAGTACTTC. Encoded protein: CASTDSVTYEQYF. Looking up the rest from reference TRBV7-9 and TRBJ2-7 gives the full variable domain: DTGVSQNPRHKITKRGQNVTFRCDPISEHNRLYWYRQTLGQGPEFLTYFQNEAQLEKSRLLSDRFSAERPKGSFSTLEIQRTEQGDSAMYLCASTDSVTYEQYFGPGTRLTVT.

The V gene is TRBV20-1, the J gene TRBJ2-7; 10 bases map to TRBD2. V gave up 0 bases and J gave up 5 bases; unmatched junction bases: 4. The CDR3 loop spans 14 amino acids. Germline CDR1 reads DFQATT; CDR2 reads SNEGSKA (reference sequence). The CDR3 sequence: CSARDSGRWNEQYF. The CDR3 DNA sequence: TGCAGTGCTAGAGATAGCGGGAGGTGGAACGAGCAGTACTTC.

This clonotype showed up just a few times. The chain has TRBV5-4 and TRBJ1-4; D gene unclear. The CDR3 contains 12 residues. Per germline, CDR1 SGHNT and CDR2 YYREEE (reference sequence). V was shortened by 6 bases and J by 7 bases, with 10 bases between the two germline ends. The CDR3 sequence is CASTGAGEKLFF. CDR3 DNA sequence: TGTGCCAGCACCGGCGCGGGTGAAAAACTGTTTTTT.

V usage is TRBV10-3 and J usage is TRBJ2-2; 10 bases map to TRBD1. Trimming took 9 bases from V and 3 from J; bases not matched to a gene: 10. The CDR3 covers 16 residues. Germline CDR1 is ENHRY and CDR2 is SYGVKD. The CDR3 sequence: CAMTGGPTGDTGELFF. CDR3 DNA sequence: TGTGCCATGACAGGGGGCCCAACCGGGGACACCGGGGAGCTGTTTTTT.

The gene calls are TRBV5-1 and TRBJ2-3; D is ambiguous. Trimming took off 0 bases at V and 5 bases at J, with 4 bases between the two ends. The CDR3 length is 12 residues. Germline V CDR1 and CDR2: SGHRS, YFSETQ. CDR3 protein: CASSLGEDTQYF. The CDR3 DNA reads as TGCGCCAGCAGCTTGGGAGAAGATACGCAGTATTTT.

The chain combines TRBV6-5 with TRBJ2-3; TRBD2 matches at 7 bases. Trimming took 2 bases from V and 5 from J; bases not matched to a gene: 1. The CDR3 extends over 13 amino acids. Germline CDR1 MNHEY, CDR2 SVGAGI. CDR3 in amino acids: CASSYGRGDTQYF. Here the CDR3 DNA reads TGTGCCAGCAGTTACGGGAGGGGAGATACGCAGTATTTT.

The J gene is TRBJ2-3, the V gene TRBV2; TRBD1 might be the D (5 bases). CDR1 SNHLY and CDR2 FYNNEI come from the germline V gene. There are 14 residues in the CDR3. The V gene lost 10 bases and the J gene lost 4 bases, with 18 bases spanning the gap. CDR3 nucleotides: TGTGCCATCCGACCCCCAGGGCTTCCAGATACGCAGTATTTT. Amino acids: CAIRPPGLPDTQYF.

The rearrangement joins TRBV12-3 or TRBV12-4 to TRBJ2-3; 9 nucleotides agree with TRBD2. Unmatched junction bases numbered 5, after V lost 1 base and J lost 3 bases. This CDR3 contains 16 residues. CDR3 DNA sequence: TGTGCCAGCAGTTTAGGGGGCGGGAGGGCAACAGATACGCAGTATTTT. Amino acid sequence: CASSLGGGRATDTQYF.

In this sample, this clonotype turned up a few times. One end of the junction does not line up with germline, which may come from a read error. This rearrangement joins TRBV11-2 to TRBJ1-2; the D is unclear. The CDR3 extends over 10 amino acids. In germline, CDR1 is SGHAT, CDR2 FQNNGV. CDR3 residues: CASSEGLPRF. The CDR3 coding sequence is TGTGCCAGCAGCGAAGGGTTACCGCGATTC.

The chain couples TRBV9 to TRBJ1-5; perhaps TRBD1 as D (5 bases). The CDR3 contains 14 residues. Trimming stripped 3 bases from V and 7 bases from J, with 14 bases between. Germline loops: CDR1 SGDLS, CDR2 YYNGEE. This CDR3 reads CASSADGTGQPQHF. For the CDR3, the DNA is TGTGCCAGCAGCGCAGACGGAACAGGACAGCCCCAGCATTTT. Full variable domain (remainder filled in from reference TRBV9 and TRBJ1-5): DSGVTQTPKHLITATGQRVTLRCSPRSGDLSVYWYQQSLDQGLQFLIQYYNGEERAKGNILERFSAQQFPDLHSELNLSSLELGDSALYFCASSADGTGQPQHFGDGTRLSIL.